This is a list of T cell receptor beta chains from one sample in a study of CD8 T cells in ankylosing spondylitis. MiXCR, applied by TCRdb to the 5' RACE reads, yields one record per CDR3 protein. The table includes approximately 540,000 distinct CDR3 sequences, 9.5% to 15% detected once. Material: blood, either unsorted or a sorted T cell fraction (not recorded which). The origin of the receptors is a male donor with ankylosing spondylitis. Each CDR3 is given with its conserved first and last residue.

len	v_gene	j_gene	CDR3aa
16	TRBV4-2	TRBJ2-5	CASSQNLGQGRETQYF
14	TRBV6-1	TRBJ2-1	CASSPGGGRNEQFF
15	TRBV7-2	TRBJ2-3	CASSLVGTSTDTQYF
15	TRBV7-9	TRBJ1-6	CASSGTGGYNSPLHF
12	TRBV20-1	TRBJ2-4	CSARDRVNIQYF
14	TRBV7-7	TRBJ2-2	CASSLDAVTGELFF
13	TRBV20-1	TRBJ2-5	CSARPVGRETQYF
13	TRBV3-1	TRBJ1-2	CASSQVGTGGYTF
15	TRBV6-1	TRBJ1-2	CASSSTGSDGYGYTF
14	TRBV3-1	TRBJ2-7	CASAIAGDSYEQYF
14	TRBV2	TRBJ2-2	CASSEILGHGELFF
13	TRBV6-1	TRBJ2-2	CASSNGATGELFF
15	TRBV2	TRBJ1-5	CASRAGSWVNQPQHF
15	TRBV5-1	TRBJ1-5	CASSSGRGSNQPQHF
13	TRBV29-1	TRBJ2-1	CSVGPGPLNEQFF
14	TRBV6-1	TRBJ2-1	CASSEALQINEQFF
15	TRBV12-3/TRBV12-4	TRBJ2-1	CASTLTVSSYNEQFF
13	TRBV12-3/TRBV12-4	TRBJ1-2	CASSLVRGHGYTF
13	TRBV27	TRBJ2-1	CASSSREGGEQFF
13	TRBV6-1	TRBJ2-1	CASSEGTYNEQFF